This TCR beta chain was retrieved from a study of T cell changes during pregnancy in multiple sclerosis. Deletions cut 3 bases from V and 2 bases from J, with 8 bases between. CDR3 length: 13 residues. Germline loops: CDR1 MGHDK, CDR2 SYGVNS. Method: immunoSEQ multiplex PCR; TCRdb's copy keeps in-frame clones and lacks some. The sample has over 35,000 clones, roughly 93% seen once. This TCR derives from a female donor with multiple sclerosis, enrolled in a pregnancy study. The sequences come from CD8+ T cells from peripheral blood mononuclear cells, collected in the third trimester of pregnancy. The chain is built from TRBV25-1 and TRBJ2-7; D is uncertain. CDR3 in amino acids: CASSESIPYEQYF. Written as DNA, the CDR3 is TGTGCCAGCAGTGAGTCTATTCCCTACGAGCAGTACTTC.